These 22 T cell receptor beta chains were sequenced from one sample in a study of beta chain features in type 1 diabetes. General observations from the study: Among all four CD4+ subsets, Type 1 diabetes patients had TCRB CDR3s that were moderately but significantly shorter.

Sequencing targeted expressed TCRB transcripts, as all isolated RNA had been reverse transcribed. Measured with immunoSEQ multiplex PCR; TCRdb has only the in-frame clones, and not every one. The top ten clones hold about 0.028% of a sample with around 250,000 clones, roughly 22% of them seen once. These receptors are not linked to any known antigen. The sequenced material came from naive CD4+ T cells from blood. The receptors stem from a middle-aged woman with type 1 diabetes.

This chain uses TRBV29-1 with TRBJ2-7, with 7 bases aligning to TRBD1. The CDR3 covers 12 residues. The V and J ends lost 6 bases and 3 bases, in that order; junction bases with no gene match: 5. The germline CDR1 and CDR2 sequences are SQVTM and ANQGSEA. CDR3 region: CSVEQGNYEQYF. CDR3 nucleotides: TGCAGCGTGGAACAGGGGAACTACGAGCAGTACTTC.

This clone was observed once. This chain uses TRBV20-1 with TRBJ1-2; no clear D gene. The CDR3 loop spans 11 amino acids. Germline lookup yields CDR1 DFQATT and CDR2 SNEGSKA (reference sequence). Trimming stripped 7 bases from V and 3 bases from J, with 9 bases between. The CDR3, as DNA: TGCAGTGTCCGGCGGGACTATGGCTACACCTTC. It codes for CSVRRDYGYTF.

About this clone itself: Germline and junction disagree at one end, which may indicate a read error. This CDR3 reads CAWSADGTSRDTQYF. DNA for the CDR3: TGTGCCTGGAGCGCAGACGGGACTAGCAGAGATACGCAGTATTTT. V gene TRBV30 combines with J gene TRBJ2-3; 9 positions agree with TRBD2. This CDR3 spans 15 amino acids. Germline CDR1 and CDR2: GTSNPN and SVGIG (reference sequence).

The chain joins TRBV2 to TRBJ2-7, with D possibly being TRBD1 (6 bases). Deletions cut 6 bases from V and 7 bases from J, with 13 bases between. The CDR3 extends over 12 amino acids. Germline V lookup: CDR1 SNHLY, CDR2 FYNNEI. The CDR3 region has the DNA TGTGCCAGCAGCGTGGACAGAGGGGAGCAGTACTTC. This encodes CASSVDRGEQYF. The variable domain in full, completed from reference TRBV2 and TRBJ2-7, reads EPEVTQTPSHQVTQMGQEVILRCVPISNHLYFYWYRQILGQKVEFLVSFYNNEISEKSEIFDDQFSVERPDGSNFTLKIRSTKLEDSAMYFCASSVDRGEQYFGPGTRLTVT.

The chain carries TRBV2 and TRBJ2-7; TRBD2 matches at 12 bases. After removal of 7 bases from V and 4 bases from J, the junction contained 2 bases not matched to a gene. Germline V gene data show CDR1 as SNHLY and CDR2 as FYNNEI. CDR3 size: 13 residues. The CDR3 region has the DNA TGTGCCAGCACAGGACTAGCGGGATACGAGCAGTACTTC. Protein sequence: CASTGLAGYEQYF.

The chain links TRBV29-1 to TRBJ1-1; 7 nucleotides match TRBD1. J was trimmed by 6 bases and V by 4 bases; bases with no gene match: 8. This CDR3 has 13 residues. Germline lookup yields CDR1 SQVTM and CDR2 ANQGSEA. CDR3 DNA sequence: TGCAGCGTTGGGGGAGACAGGGAGTCTGAAGCTTTCTTT. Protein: CSVGGDRESEAFF.

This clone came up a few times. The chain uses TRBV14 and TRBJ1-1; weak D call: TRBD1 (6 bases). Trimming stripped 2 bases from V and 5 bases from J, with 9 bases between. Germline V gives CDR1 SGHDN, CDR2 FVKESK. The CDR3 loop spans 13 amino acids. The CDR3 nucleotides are TGTGCCAGCAGCCAAACAGGGCGGACTGAAGCTTTCTTT. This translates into CASSQTGRTEAFF.

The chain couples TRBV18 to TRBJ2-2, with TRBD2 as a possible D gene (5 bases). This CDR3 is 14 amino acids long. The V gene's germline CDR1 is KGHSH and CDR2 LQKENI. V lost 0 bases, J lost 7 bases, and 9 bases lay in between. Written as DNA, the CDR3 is TGTGCCAGCTCACCACCGTCCGGGAACGGGGAGCTGTTTTTT. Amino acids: CASSPPSGNGELFF.

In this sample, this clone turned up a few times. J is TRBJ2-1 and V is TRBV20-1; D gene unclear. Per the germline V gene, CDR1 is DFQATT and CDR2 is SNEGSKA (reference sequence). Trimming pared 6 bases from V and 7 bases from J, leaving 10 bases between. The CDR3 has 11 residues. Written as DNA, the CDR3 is TGCAGTGCAGAGGTGCTAAATGAGCAGTTCTTC. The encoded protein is CSAEVLNEQFF.

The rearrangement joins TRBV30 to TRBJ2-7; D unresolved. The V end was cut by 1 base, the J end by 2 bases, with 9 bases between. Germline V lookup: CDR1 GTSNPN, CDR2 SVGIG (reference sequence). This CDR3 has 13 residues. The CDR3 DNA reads TGTGCCTGGAGTGGGGCAGAACCCTACGAGCAGTACTTC. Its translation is CAWSGAEPYEQYF. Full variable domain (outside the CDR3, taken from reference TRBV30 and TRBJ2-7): SQTIHQWPATLVQPVGSPLSLECTVEGTSNPNLYWYRQAAGRGLQLLFYSVGIGQISSEVPQNLSASRPQDRQFILSSKKLLLSDSGFYLCAWSGAEPYEQYFGPGTRLTVT.

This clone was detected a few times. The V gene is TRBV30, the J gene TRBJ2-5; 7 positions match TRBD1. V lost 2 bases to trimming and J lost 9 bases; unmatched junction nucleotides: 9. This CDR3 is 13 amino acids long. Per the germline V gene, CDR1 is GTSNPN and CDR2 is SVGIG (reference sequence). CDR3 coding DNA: TGTGCCTGGAGTTTGGGACAGCGGACCCCCCAGTACTTC. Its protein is CAWSLGQRTPQYF.

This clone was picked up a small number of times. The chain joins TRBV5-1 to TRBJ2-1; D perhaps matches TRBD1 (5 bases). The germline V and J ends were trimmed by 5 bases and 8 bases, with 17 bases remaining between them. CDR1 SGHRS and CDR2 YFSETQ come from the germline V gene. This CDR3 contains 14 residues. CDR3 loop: CASSTGRPRYEQFF. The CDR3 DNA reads TGCGCCAGCAGTACAGGTCGCCCTAGGTATGAGCAGTTCTTC.

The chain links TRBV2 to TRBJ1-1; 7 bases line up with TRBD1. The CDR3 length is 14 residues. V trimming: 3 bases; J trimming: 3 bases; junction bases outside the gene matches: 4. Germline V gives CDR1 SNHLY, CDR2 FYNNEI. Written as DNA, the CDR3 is TGTGCCAGCAGTGACAAGGGGGCCTACACTGAAGCTTTCTTT. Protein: CASSDKGAYTEAFF.

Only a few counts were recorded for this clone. The CDR3 DNA is TGTGCCAGTAACCATATGGGGACAGGGGGGAGCACCGGGGAGCTGTTTTTT. Translation: CASNHMGTGGSTGELFF. The V and J genes are TRBV19 and TRBJ2-2; TRBD1 aligns across 11 bases. V lost 7 bases and J lost 4; bases outside the gene matches: 11. The CDR3 totals 17 residues. Germline values: CDR1 LNHDA, CDR2 SQIVND (reference sequence).

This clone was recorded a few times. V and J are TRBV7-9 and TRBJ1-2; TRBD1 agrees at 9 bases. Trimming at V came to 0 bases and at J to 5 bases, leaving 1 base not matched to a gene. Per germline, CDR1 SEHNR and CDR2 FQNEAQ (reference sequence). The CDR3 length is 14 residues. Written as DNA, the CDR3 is TGTGCCAGCAGCTTAGCCGGACAGGGGTATGGCTACACCTTC. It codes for CASSLAGQGYGYTF.

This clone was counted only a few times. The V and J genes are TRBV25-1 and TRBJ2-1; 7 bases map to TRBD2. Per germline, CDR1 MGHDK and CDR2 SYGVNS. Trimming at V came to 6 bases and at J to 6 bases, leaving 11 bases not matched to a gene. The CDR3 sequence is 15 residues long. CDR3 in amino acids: CASRSSGSLFNEQFF. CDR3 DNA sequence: TGTGCCAGCAGATCTAGCGGTAGTCTGTTCAATGAGCAGTTCTTC. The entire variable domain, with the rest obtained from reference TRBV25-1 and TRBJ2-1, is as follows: EADIYQTPRYLVIGTGKKITLECSQTMGHDKMYWYQQDPGMELHLIHYSYGVNSTEKGDLSSESTVSRIRTEHFPLTLESARPSHTSQYLCASRSSGSLFNEQFFGPGTRLTVL.

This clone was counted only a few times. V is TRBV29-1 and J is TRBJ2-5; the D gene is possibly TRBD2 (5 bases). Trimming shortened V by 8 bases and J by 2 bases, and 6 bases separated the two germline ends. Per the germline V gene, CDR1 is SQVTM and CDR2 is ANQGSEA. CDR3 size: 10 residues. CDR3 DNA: TGCAGCTCGGGGCAAGAGACCCAGTACTTC. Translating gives CSSGQETQYF.

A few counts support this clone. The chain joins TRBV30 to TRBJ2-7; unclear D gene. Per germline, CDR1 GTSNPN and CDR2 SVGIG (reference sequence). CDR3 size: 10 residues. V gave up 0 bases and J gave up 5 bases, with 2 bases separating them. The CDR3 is CAWSVDEQYF. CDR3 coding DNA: TGTGCCTGGAGTGTCGACGAGCAGTACTTC.

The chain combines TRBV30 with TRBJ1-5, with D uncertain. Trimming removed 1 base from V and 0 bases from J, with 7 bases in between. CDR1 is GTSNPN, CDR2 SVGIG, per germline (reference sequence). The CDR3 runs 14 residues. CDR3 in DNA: TGTGCCTGGAGTGATCGCGGTAGCAATCAGCCCCAGCATTTT. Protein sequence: CAWSDRGSNQPQHF. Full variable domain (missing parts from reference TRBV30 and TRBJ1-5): SQTIHQWPATLVQPVGSPLSLECTVEGTSNPNLYWYRQAAGRGLQLLFYSVGIGQISSEVPQNLSASRPQDRQFILSSKKLLLSDSGFYLCAWSDRGSNQPQHFGDGTRLSIL.

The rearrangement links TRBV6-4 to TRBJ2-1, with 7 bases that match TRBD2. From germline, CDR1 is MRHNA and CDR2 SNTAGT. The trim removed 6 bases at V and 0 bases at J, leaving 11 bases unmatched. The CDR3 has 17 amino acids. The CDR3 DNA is TGTGCCAGCAGGGATACTAGCGCCACGAGCTCCTACAATGAGCAGTTCTTC. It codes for CASRDTSATSSYNEQFF.

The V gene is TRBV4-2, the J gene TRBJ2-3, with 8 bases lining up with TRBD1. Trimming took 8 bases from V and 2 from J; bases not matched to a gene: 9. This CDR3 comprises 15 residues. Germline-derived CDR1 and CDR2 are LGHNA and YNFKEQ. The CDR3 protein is CASGGQGGITDTQYF. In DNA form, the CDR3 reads TGTGCCAGCGGCGGACAGGGTGGGATCACAGATACGCAGTATTTT.

The CDR3: CASRRQEQETQYF. The CDR3 coding sequence is TGTGCCAGCCGACGACAGGAGCAAGAGACCCAGTACTTC. The chain employs TRBV7-3 and TRBJ2-5; perhaps TRBD1 as D (6 bases). The CDR3 totals 13 residues. Germline values: CDR1 SGHTA, CDR2 FQGTGA. V lost 8 bases and J 2 bases, leaving 12 bases between the germline ends.